This TCR beta chain was found in a study of molecular identifiers for immune sequencing clone quantification. Unmatched junction bases numbered 4, after V lost 4 bases and J lost 4 bases. CDR1 and CDR2 from the germline V gene are SEHNR and FQNEAQ (reference sequence). CDR3 size: 14 residues. This clonotype was seen repeatedly, ten times or more. TCRdb ran MiXCR on the PCR reads and lists one entry per CDR3 protein. The sample consists of over 550,000 distinct CDR3 sequences, 25% of them appearing once. The genes are TRBV7-9 and TRBJ1-1, with 9 bases fitting TRBD1. The sequence came from a human donor in good health. Some libraries in this study had Jurkat cell RNA spiked in. Source material: naive CD8+ T cells from blood, with Jurkat cell RNA spiked in. Subset: FACS-sorted CD8+CD4-CCR7+CD45RA+ naive T cells. The CDR3 DNA reads TGTGCCAGCAGCTGGACAGGGGATTTCACTGAAGCTTTCTTT. It encodes CASSWTGDFTEAFF.